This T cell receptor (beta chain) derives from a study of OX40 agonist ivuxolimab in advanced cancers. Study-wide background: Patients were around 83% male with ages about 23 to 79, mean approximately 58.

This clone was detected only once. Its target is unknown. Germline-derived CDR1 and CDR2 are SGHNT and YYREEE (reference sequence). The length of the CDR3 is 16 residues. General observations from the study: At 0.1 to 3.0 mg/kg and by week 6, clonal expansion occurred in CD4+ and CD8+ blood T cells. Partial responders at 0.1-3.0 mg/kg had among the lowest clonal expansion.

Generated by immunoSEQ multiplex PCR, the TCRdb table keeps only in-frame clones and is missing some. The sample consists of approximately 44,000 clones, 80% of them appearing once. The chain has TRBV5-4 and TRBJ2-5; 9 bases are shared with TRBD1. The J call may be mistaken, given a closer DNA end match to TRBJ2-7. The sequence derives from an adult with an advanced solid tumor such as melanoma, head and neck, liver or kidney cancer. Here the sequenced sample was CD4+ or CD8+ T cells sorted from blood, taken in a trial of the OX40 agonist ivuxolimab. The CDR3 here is CASSSQGASGPYEQYF. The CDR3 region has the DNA TGTGCCAGCAGCTCACAGGGGGCTAGCGGCCCCTACGAGCAGTACTTC.